The following is a TCR beta chain sequence with its context. Its specificity is not known. This sample was included in a study of cytomegalovirus exposure and HLA in healthy donors. Looking at the study overall: The 100 million to 120 million unique TCR beta sequences, from about 190 million T cells, were found by an earlier analysis. Overall study findings and caveats: Later analysis suggested links between common viral pathogens and several top significant clusters.

The study ran its PCR with 60 Vbeta and 13 Jbeta primers. Authors' analysis steps: Later, 65 million to 90 million unique TCR beta chains were counted in an analysis, and about 10 million of them were shared. Assay used: immunoSEQ multiplex PCR; TCRdb lists only in-frame clones, some missing. V, J and clone size were drawn from that table, and D and trimming were deduced from the DNA. This table has around 92,000 clones, about 83% appearing once. Germline V CDR1 and CDR2: LGHNT, FRNRAP. This CDR3 comprises 14 residues. Trimming removed 8 bases at V and 4 bases at J, with 17 bases between. The sequencing sample was made of PBMCs. This rearrangement joins TRBV12-5 to TRBJ2-5, with a weak D call TRBD2 (6 bases). The receptor comes from a female donor in good health and CMV-seropositive. CDR3 loop: CASSNSTRLETQYF. CDR3 coding DNA: TGTGCTAGTTCAAACTCGACTAGGTTAGAGACCCAGTACTTC.